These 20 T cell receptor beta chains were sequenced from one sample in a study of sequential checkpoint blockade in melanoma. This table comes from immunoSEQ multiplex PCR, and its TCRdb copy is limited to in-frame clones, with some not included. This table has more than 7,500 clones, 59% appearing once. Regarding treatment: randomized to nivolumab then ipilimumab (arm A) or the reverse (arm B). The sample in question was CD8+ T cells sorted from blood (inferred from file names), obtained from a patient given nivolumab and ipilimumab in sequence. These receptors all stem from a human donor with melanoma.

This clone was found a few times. CDR3 sequence: CASSPPGGGNQPQHF. CDR3 nucleotides: TGTGCCAGCTCACCCCCCGGGGGAGGAAATCAGCCCCAGCATTTT. This chain links TRBV18 with TRBJ1-5; D might be TRBD1 (5 bases). V was cut by 3 bases and J by 4 bases, with 13 bases left in between. The CDR3 loop spans 15 amino acids. Per the germline V gene, CDR1 is KGHSH and CDR2 is LQKENI.

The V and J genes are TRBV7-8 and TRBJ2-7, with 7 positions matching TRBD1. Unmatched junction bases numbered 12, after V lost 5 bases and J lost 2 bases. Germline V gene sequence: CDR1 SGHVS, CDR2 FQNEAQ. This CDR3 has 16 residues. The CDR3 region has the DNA TGTGCCAGCAGCCCGGAGACAGGGATGGGGGCCTACGAGCAGTACTTC. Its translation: CASSPETGMGAYEQYF.

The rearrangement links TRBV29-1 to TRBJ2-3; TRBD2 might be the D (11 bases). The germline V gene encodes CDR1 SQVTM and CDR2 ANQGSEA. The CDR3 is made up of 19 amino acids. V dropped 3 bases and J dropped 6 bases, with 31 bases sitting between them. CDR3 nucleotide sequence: TGCAGCGTTGAGACAGGGGGCCTAGCGGGGGGCGAGACCCCGGATACGCAGTATTTT. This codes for CSVETGGLAGGETPDTQYF.

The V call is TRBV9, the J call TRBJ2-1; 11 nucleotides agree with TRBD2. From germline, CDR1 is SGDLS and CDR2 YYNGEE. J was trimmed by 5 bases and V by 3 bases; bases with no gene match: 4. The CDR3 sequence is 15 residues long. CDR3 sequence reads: CASSETSGGNNEQFF. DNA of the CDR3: TGTGCCAGCAGCGAAACTAGCGGGGGAAACAATGAGCAGTTCTTC.

The CDR3 reads CASSPGRGSYEQYF. The CDR3 bases are TGTGCCAGCAGCCCCGGACGGGGGTCCTACGAGCAGTACTTC. The chain joins TRBV5-4 to TRBJ2-7; tentatively, D is TRBD2 (6 bases). The CDR3 spans 14 residues. V was cut by 4 bases and J by 1 base, with 12 bases left in between. CDR1 and CDR2 from the germline V gene are SGHNT and YYREEE (reference sequence). The variable domain in full, with the rest retrieved from reference TRBV5-4 and TRBJ2-7, is ETGVTQSPTHLIKTRGQQVTLRCSSQSGHNTVSWYQQALGQGPQFIFQYYREEENGRGNFPPRFSGLQFPNYSSELNVNALELDDSALYLCASSPGRGSYEQYFGPGTRLTVT.

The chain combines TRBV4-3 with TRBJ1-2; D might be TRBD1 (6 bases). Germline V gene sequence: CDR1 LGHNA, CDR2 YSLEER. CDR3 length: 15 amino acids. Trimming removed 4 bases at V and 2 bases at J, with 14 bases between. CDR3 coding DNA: TGCGCCAGCAGCCCTGGACAGACTCCCAACTATGGCTACACCTTC. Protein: CASSPGQTPNYGYTF.

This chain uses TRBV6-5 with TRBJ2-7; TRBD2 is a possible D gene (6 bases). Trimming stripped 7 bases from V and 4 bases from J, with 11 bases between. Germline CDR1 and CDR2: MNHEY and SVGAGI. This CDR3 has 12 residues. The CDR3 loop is CASKGGSYEQYF. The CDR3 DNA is TGTGCCAGCAAAGGAGGGTCTTACGAGCAGTACTTC.

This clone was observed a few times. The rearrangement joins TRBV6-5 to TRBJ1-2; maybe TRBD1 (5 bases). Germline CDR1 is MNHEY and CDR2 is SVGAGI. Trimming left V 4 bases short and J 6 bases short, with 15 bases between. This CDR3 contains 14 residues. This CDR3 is CASSFVGGINGYTF. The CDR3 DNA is TGTGCCAGCAGTTTTGTCGGGGGGATTAATGGCTACACCTTC.

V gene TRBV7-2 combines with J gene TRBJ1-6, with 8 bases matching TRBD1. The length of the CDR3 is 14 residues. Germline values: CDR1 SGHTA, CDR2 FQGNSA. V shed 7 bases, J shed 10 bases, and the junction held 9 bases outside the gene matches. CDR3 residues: CASTPWTGMSPLHF. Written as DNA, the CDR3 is TGTGCCAGCACCCCCTGGACAGGGATGTCACCCCTCCACTTT.

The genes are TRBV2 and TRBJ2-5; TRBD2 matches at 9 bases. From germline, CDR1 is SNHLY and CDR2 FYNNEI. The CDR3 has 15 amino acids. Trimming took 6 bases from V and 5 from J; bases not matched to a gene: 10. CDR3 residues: CASSDVLAGRETQYF. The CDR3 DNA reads TGTGCCAGCAGCGACGTGCTAGCGGGGAGGGAGACCCAGTACTTC.

The CDR3 nucleotides are TGTGCCAGCAGCTTATTACAGGGGGCATCCTACGAGCAGTACTTC. Protein: CASSLLQGASYEQYF. The gene calls are TRBV7-8 and TRBJ2-7; 9 bases are shared with TRBD1. Germline V gene sequence: CDR1 SGHVS, CDR2 FQNEAQ. Trimming at V came to 2 bases and at J to 1 base, leaving 3 bases not matched to a gene. CDR3 size: 15 residues.

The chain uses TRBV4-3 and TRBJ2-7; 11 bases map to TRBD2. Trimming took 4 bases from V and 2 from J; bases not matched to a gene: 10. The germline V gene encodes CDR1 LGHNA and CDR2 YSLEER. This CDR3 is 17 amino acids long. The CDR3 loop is CASSRDSGLAATYEQYF. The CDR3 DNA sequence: TGCGCCAGCAGCCGAGACTCGGGACTAGCGGCAACCTACGAGCAGTACTTC.

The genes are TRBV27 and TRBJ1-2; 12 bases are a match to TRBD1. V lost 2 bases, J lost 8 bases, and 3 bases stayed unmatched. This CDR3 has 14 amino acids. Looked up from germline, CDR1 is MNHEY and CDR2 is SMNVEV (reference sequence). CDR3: CASSLGTGGQGYTF. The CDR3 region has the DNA TGTGCCAGCAGTTTAGGGACAGGGGGCCAGGGCTACACCTTC.

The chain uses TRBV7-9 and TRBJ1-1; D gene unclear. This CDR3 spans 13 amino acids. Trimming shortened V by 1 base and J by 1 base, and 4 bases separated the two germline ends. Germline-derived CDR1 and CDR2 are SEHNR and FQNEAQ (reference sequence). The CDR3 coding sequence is TGTGCCAGCAGCTTAGGCGCGAACACTGAAGCTTTCTTT. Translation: CASSLGANTEAFF.

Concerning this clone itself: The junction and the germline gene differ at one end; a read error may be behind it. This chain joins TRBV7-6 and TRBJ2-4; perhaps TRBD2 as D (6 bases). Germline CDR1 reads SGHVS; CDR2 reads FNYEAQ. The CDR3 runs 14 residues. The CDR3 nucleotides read TGTGCAAGCAAGGAGGGCCAGGCCTCAACCATTCAGTACTTC. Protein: CASKEGQASTIQYF.

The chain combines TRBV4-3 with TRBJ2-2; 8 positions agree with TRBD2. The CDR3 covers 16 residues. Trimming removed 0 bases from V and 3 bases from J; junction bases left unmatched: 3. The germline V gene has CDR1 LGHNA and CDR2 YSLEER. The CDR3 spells CASSQDSGGYTGELFF. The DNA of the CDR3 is TGCGCCAGCAGCCAAGACAGCGGGGGATACACCGGGGAGCTGTTTTTT.

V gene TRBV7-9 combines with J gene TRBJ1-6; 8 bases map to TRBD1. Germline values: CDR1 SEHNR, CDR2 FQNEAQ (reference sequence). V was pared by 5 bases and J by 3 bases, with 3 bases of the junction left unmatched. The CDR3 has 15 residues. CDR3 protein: CASSLTGVYNSPLHF. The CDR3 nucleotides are TGTGCCAGCAGCCTGACAGGGGTCTATAATTCACCCCTCCACTTT.

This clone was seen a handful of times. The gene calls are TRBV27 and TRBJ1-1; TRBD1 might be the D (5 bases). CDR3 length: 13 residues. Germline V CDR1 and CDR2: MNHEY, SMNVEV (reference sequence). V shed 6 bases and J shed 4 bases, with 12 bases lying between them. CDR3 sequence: CASSSGALTEAFF. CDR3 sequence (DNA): TGTGCCAGCAGCTCTGGGGCCCTCACTGAAGCTTTCTTT.

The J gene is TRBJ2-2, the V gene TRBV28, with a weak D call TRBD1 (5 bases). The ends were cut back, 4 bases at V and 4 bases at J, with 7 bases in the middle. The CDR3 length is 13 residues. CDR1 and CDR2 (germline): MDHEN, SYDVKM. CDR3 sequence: CASSSRGTGELFF. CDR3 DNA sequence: TGTGCCAGCAGTTCTAGGGGCACCGGGGAGCTGTTTTTT.

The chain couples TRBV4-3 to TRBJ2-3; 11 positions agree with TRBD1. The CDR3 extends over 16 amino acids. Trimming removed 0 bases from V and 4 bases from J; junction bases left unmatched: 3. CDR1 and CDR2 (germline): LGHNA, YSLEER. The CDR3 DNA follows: TGCGCCAGCAGCCAAGATCCGGGACAGGGGGCAGATACGCAGTATTTT. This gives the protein CASSQDPGQGADTQYF.